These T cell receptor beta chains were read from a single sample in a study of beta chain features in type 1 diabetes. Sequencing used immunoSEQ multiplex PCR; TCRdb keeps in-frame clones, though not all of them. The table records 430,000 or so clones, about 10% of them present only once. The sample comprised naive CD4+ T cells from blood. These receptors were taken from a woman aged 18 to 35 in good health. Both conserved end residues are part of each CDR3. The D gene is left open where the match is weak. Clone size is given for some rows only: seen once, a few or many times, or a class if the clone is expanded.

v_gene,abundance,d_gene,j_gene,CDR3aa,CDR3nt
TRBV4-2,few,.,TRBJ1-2,CASSLRAVNYGYTF,TGTGCCAGCAGCCTCCGTGCGGTCAACTATGGCTACACCTTC
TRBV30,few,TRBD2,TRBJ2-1,CAWIRASGRTSYNEQFF,TGTGCCTGGATCCGGGCGAGCGGGAGAACGTCCTACAATGAGCAGTTCTTC
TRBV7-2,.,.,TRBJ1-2,CASSLALGGYTF,TGTGCCAGCAGCTTAGCCTTGGGTGGCTACACCTTC
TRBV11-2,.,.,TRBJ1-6,CASSLGWRPLHF,TGTGCCAGCAGCCTCGGTTGGCGCCCCCTCCACTTT
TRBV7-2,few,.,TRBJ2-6,CASSLQDMANVLTF,TGTGCCAGCAGCCTCCAGGACATGGCCAACGTCCTGACTTTC
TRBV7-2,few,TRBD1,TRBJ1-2,CASSLTGPYGYTF,TGTGCCAGCAGCTTGACAGGGCCGTATGGCTACACCTTC
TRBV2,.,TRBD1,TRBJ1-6,CASIRGQVASPLHF,TGTGCCAGCATTAGGGGACAGGTTGCCTCACCCCTCCACTTT
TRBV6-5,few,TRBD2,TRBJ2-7,CASRRSGSYPYEQYF,TGTGCCAGCAGGCGCAGCGGGAGTTATCCCTACGAGCAGTACTTC
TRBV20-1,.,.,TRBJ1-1,CSARLGPKAFF,TGCAGTGCTAGATTAGGCCCAAAAGCTTTCTTT
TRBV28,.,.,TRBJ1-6,CASSFLWRDNSPLHF,TGTGCCAGCAGTTTTCTGTGGAGAGATAATTCACCCCTCCACTTT
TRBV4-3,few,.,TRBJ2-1,CASSQEGGLDEQFF,TGCGCCAGCAGCCAAGAGGGGGGCTTGGATGAGCAGTTCTTC
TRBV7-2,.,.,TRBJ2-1,CASSLFYNEQFF,TGTGCCAGCAGCTTATTTTACAATGAGCAGTTCTTC
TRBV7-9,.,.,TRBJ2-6,CASSLTNSGANVLTF,TGTGCCAGCAGCTTGACGAACTCTGGGGCCAACGTCCTGACTTTC
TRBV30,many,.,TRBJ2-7,CAWSLVYEQYF,TGTGCCTGGAGTTTGGTCTACGAGCAGTACTTC
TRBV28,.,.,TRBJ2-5,CASSFSGVNQETQYF,TGTGCCAGCAGTTTCTCAGGAGTAAACCAAGAGACCCAGTACTTC
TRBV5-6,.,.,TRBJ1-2,CASSLGAKNYGYTF,TGTGCCAGCAGCTTGGGTGCGAAAAACTATGGCTACACCTTC
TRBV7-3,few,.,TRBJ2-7,CASSLIQGYEQYF,TGTGCCAGCAGCTTGATCCAGGGCTACGAGCAGTACTTC
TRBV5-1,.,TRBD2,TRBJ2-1,CASSSFASGGKDEQFF,TGCGCCAGCAGCTCCTTTGCTAGCGGGGGTAAGGATGAGCAGTTCTTC
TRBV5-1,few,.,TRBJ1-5,CASSLDPAGNQPQHF,TGCGCCAGCAGCTTGGACCCTGCAGGCAATCAGCCCCAGCATTTT
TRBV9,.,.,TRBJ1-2,CASSVGTDIYGYTF,TGTGCCAGCAGCGTAGGGACAGACATCTATGGCTACACCTTC
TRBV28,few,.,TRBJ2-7,CASSLTVYEQYF,TGTGCCAGCAGTTTAACCGTCTACGAGCAGTACTTC
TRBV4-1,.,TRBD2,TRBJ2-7,CASSQDLASGAYEQYF,TGTGCCAGCAGCCAAGATCTGGCTAGCGGAGCCTACGAGCAGTACTTC
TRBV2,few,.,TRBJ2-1,CASSEVGVIGEQFF,TGTGCCAGCAGTGAGGTGGGAGTCATCGGGGAGCAGTTCTTC
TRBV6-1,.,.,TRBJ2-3,CGGGKVLSTDTQYF,TGTGGGGGTGGCAAAGTACTGAGCACAGATACGCAGTATTTT
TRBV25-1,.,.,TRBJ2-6,CASTGGIGANVLTF,TGTGCCAGTACTGGGGGGATCGGGGCCAACGTCCTGACTTTC
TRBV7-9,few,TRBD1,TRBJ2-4,CASSYASGGKNIQYF,TGTGCCAGCAGCTACGCTTCAGGGGGCAAAAACATTCAGTACTTC
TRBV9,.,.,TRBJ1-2,CASSQAGYGYTF,TGTGCCAGCAGCCAGGCGGGGTATGGCTACACCTTC
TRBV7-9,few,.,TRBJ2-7,CACASISYEQYF,TGTGCCTGTGCTAGCATCTCCTACGAGCAGTACTTC
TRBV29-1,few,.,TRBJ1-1,CSVEYRGMNTEAFF,TGCAGCGTTGAATATCGAGGAATGAACACTGAAGCTTTCTTT
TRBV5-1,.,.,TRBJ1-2,CASTRSGENYGYTF,TGCGCCAGCACCCGATCGGGGGAGAACTATGGCTACACCTTC
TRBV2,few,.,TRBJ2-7,CASSEDLGGFEQYF,TGTGCCAGCAGTGAGGACTTGGGTGGTTTTGAGCAGTACTTC
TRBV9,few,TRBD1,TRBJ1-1,CASSDLTKGQKAFF,TGTGCCAGCAGCGACTTGACGAAGGGACAGAAAGCTTTCTTT
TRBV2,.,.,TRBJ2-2,CASSEGAVTGELFF,TGTGCCAGCAGTGAGGGGGCAGTCACCGGGGAGCTGTTTTTT
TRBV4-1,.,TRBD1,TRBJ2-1,CASSQESDRGRYNEQFF,TGCGCCAGCAGCCAAGAATCGGACAGGGGCCGCTACAATGAGCAGTTCTTC
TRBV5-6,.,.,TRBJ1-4,CASTLSAGEKLFF,TGTGCCAGCACGTTGAGCGCAGGTGAAAAACTGTTTTTT
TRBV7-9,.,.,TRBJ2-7,CASSSYNEQYF,TGTGCCAGCAGCTCCTACAACGAGCAGTACTTC
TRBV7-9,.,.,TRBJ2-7,CASSFTYGSYEQYF,TGTGCCAGCAGCTTTACTTACGGCTCCTACGAGCAGTACTTC
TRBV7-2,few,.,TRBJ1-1,CASSQDGNTEAFF,TGTGCCAGCAGCCAGGACGGGAACACTGAAGCTTTCTTT
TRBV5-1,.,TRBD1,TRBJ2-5,CASSFFGTDQETQYF,TGCGCCAGCAGCTTTTTCGGGACAGACCAAGAGACCCAGTACTTC
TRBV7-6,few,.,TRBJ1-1,CASSLVAVGTEAFF,TGTGCCAGCAGCTTAGTGGCAGTTGGCACTGAAGCTTTCTTT
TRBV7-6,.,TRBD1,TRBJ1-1,CASSLDRGAEAFF,TGTGCCAGCAGCTTAGACAGGGGCGCTGAAGCTTTCTTT
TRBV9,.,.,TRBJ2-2,CASSGGGSLTGELFF,TGTGCCAGCAGCGGCGGTGGTTCGCTCACCGGGGAGCTGTTTTTT
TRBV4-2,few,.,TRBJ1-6,CASSQDWAGVNSPLHF,TGTGCCAGCAGCCAAGATTGGGCAGGGGTCAATTCACCCCTCCACTTT
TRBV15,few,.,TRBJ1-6,CATSRVVLSPLHF,TGTGCCACCAGCAGAGTAGTTCTTTCACCCCTCCACTTT
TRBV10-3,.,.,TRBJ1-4,CAISENRAKLFF,TGTGCCATCAGTGAGAATCGGGCTAAACTGTTTTTT
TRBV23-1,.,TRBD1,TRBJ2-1,CAGPTGVRNEQFF,TGCGCCGGCCCGACAGGGGTCAGGAATGAGCAGTTCTTC
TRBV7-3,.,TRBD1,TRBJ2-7,CASSPKVRDSESYEQYF,TGTGCCAGCAGCCCTAAGGTCCGGGACAGTGAATCGTACGAGCAGTACTTC
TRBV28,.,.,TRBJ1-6,CASSFYKGGYRSPLHF,TGTGCCAGCAGTTTCTATAAGGGAGGGTATCGTTCACCCCTCCACTTT
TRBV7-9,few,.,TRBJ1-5,CASSLAGAVSNQPQHF,TGTGCCAGCAGCTTAGCGGGGGCGGTGAGCAATCAGCCCCAGCATTTT
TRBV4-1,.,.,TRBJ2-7,CASTTAYGKYEQYF,TGCGCCAGCACCACCGCATACGGGAAATACGAGCAGTACTTC
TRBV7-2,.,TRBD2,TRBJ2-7,CASSLASSGRYEQYF,TGTGCCAGCAGCTTAGCGTCTAGCGGGAGATACGAGCAGTACTTC